A selection of T cell receptor beta chains follows, all from one sample in a study of blood T cell repertoires in COVID-19. Data came from immunoSEQ multiplex PCR; TCRdb stores just in-frame clones and leaves some out. In the table there are around 260,000 clones, around 84% of which are singletons. The sequenced sample was peripheral blood. These receptors came from a man aged 60-69 years with acute or convalescent COVID-19. The CDR3 runs from the conserved cysteine through the conserved F or W. Fields, in order: J gene, D gene, V gene, clone size, CDR3 length, CDR3 DNA, CDR3 protein. D genes are given only for firm matches. Clone size, where shown, is once, few, many, or a class for clones that have expanded.

TRBJ2-1,NA,TRBV7-7,NA,14,TGTGCTAGCAGCTTAGATCGCGGGTTCCATGAGCAGTTCTTC,CASSLDRGFHEQFF
TRBJ2-5,NA,TRBV11-2,once,12,TGTGCCAGCAGCCAATGGAGAGAGACCCAGTACTTC,CASSQWRETQYF
TRBJ1-4,NA,TRBV3-1/TRBV3-2,NA,15,TGTGCCAGCAGCCCCCGGCGTGCGGGTGGGGAAAAACTGTTTTTT,CASSPRRAGGEKLFF
TRBJ2-7,TRBD2,TRBV7-3,NA,14,TGTGCCAGCAGCTCAACTAGCGGGAACTACGAGCAGTACTTC,CASSSTSGNYEQYF
TRBJ2-5,NA,TRBV5-8,NA,20,TGTGCCACCCAAGCTTATACCACAAGGGGAGGGGGGATTGGGTACGTGACCCAGTACTTC,CATQAYTTRGGGIGYVTQYF
TRBJ2-7,TRBD2,TRBV9,few,15,TGTGCCAGCAGCGTGGGGGACTACCAGGCTGGCGAGCAGTACTTC,CASSVGDYQAGEQYF
TRBJ2-1,TRBD1,TRBV10-1,NA,15,TGCGCCAGCAGTGACCTCAGACAGGGTAGCAATGAGCAGTTCTTC,CASSDLRQGSNEQFF
TRBJ2-7,TRBD2,TRBV27,NA,14,TGTGCCAGCAGTCGCCAAGCGGGAGGCTACGAGCAGTACTTC,CASSRQAGGYEQYF
TRBJ1-3,NA,TRBV6-2/TRBV6-3,once,16,TGTGCCAGCAGTTTATCGGGACTCAGGATTGGAAACACCATATATTTT,CASSLSGLRIGNTIYF
TRBJ1-2,NA,TRBV3-1/TRBV3-2,NA,14,TGTGCCAGCAGCCAAGCTTCGGTCGGCGGGGGCTACACCTTC,CASSQASVGGGYTF
TRBJ2-7,TRBD2,TRBV6-5,NA,16,TGTGCCAGCAGTTACTCTGGTAGCGGGGGACCCTACGAGCAGTACTTC,CASSYSGSGGPYEQYF
TRBJ1-1,NA,TRBV2,few,13,TGTGCCAGCAGGGAGACAGAAAACACTGAAGCTTTCTTT,CASRETENTEAFF
TRBJ1-2,NA,TRBV5-1,few,16,TGCGCCAGCAGCACCGGTATAGATTCCATGACATATGGCTACACCTTC,CASSTGIDSMTYGYTF
TRBJ2-1,NA,TRBV19,NA,16,TGTGCCAGTAGTCACAGGGAGATTAGCTCCTACAATGAGCAGTTCTTC,CASSHREISSYNEQFF
TRBJ2-1,NA,TRBV19,NA,14,TGTGCCAGTTCATGGGAGAGCTCCTACAATGAGCAGTTCTTC,CASSWESSYNEQFF
TRBJ2-3,NA,TRBV9,NA,15,TGTGCCAGCAGCGTGGCGGGGCTGAGCACAGATACGCAGTATTTT,CASSVAGLSTDTQYF